The 22 T cell receptor beta chains below were found in one sample sequenced in a study of neurological immune-mediated disorders. TCRdb analysed the 5' RACE reads with MiXCR anew, one entry per CDR3 protein. The profile shows about 70,000 distinct CDR3 sequences, roughly 3% of them singletons. Sequenced material: PBMCs. All receptors come from a woman between 50 and 59 years old with multiple sclerosis.

This clonotype came up many times. V and J are TRBV7-6 and TRBJ2-5; D is perhaps TRBD1 (5 bases). CDR3 size: 14 residues. The V gene's germline CDR1 is SGHVS and CDR2 FNYEAQ. V was pared by 5 bases and J by 5 bases, with 15 bases between. In DNA form, the CDR3 reads TGTGCCAGCAGCCAACCCCCAGGGATGGAGACCCAGTACTTC. Encoded protein: CASSQPPGMETQYF.

This clonotype was counted ten times or more. The chain employs TRBV20-1 and TRBJ2-7; 8 bases align to TRBD2. J lost 5 bases, V lost 3 bases, and 6 bases had no gene match. CDR3 length: 13 amino acids. The germline gives CDR1 DFQATT, CDR2 SNEGSKA (reference sequence). CDR3 loop: CSASAGGGNEQYF. CDR3 DNA sequence: TGCAGTGCTAGCGCGGGAGGAGGAAACGAGCAGTACTTC.

This clonotype was observed many times. The chain carries TRBV11-2 and TRBJ2-1; 14 positions match TRBD2. Germline-derived CDR1 and CDR2 are SGHAT and FQNNGV. Trimming at V came to 5 bases and at J to 7 bases, leaving 4 bases not matched to a gene. The CDR3 has 15 residues. The CDR3 DNA is TGTGCCAGCAGCAAGACTAGCGGGGGGGCAAATGAGCAGTTCTTC. This encodes CASSKTSGGANEQFF.

This clonotype was found many times. This chain uses TRBV20-1 with TRBJ2-7, with 10 bases matching TRBD2. V dropped 8 bases and J dropped 5; count of bases not matched to a gene: 9. This CDR3 has 13 amino acids. CDR1 and CDR2 (germline): DFQATT, SNEGSKA (reference sequence). CDR3 in amino acids: CSSPTSGNDEQYF. In DNA form, the CDR3 reads TGCAGTTCTCCCACTAGCGGGAACGACGAGCAGTACTTC.

Many counts were recorded for this clonotype. The CDR3 nucleotides are TGCGCCAGCAGCCAAGATCTATGGTTCAGGGGAAACACCGGGGAGCTGTTTTTT. Protein product: CASSQDLWFRGNTGELFF. This chain uses TRBV4-3 with TRBJ2-2; TRBD1 might be the D (6 bases). The germline V and J ends were trimmed by 0 bases and 2 bases, with 16 bases remaining between them. Germline assignment: CDR1 LGHNA and CDR2 YSLEER. The CDR3 is 18 residues long.

This clonotype was seen repeatedly, ten times or more. The chain uses TRBV15 and TRBJ1-1, with a possible D match to TRBD1 (5 bases). Trimming cost V 1 base and J 0 bases, with 9 bases left between them. Germline CDR1 and CDR2: LNHNV and YYDKDF (reference sequence). CDR3 length equals 15 residues. This CDR3 reads CATSRAAGMNTEAFF. The CDR3 DNA follows: TGTGCCACCAGCAGAGCGGCAGGGATGAACACTGAAGCTTTCTTT.

This clonotype appeared many times. The chain combines TRBV12-3 or TRBV12-4 with TRBJ2-2; TRBD1 is a possible D gene (6 bases). The V and J ends lost 6 bases and 4 bases respectively, with 18 bases between them. This CDR3 has 16 residues. The CDR3 spells CASSLTHRVGTGELFF. CDR3 DNA: TGTGCCAGCAGCCTTACCCACAGGGTTGGCACCGGGGAGCTGTTTTTT.

The table lists this clonotype with many counts. The chain employs TRBV7-2 and TRBJ2-1; perhaps TRBD2 as D (7 bases). The CDR3 covers 15 residues. The germline V gene encodes CDR1 SGHTA and CDR2 FQGNSA. With 3 bases removed from V and 4 bases from J, the gap between germline ends came to 13 bases. CDR3 coding DNA: TGTGCCAGCAGCTTGGGCGGGGGCGGGTACAATGAGCAGTTCTTC. This codes for CASSLGGGGYNEQFF.

This clonotype came up many times. The chain links TRBV4-3 to TRBJ1-2, with D possibly matching TRBD1 (6 bases). Trimming removed 1 base from V and 6 bases from J, with 24 bases in between. The CDR3 length is 18 residues. Germline V gives CDR1 LGHNA, CDR2 YSLEER. The CDR3 loop is CASSQGTAGSPPTHGYTF. CDR3 DNA sequence: TGCGCCAGCAGCCAAGGGACAGCAGGTAGCCCCCCTACTCATGGCTACACCTTC.

This clonotype occurred many times. The chain is built from TRBV6-2 or TRBV6-3 and TRBJ2-7; tentatively, D is TRBD1 or TRBD2 (6 bases each). The CDR3 has 17 residues. V was clipped by 4 bases and J by 3 bases, with 22 bases between them. Germline lookup yields CDR1 MNHEY and CDR2 SVGEGT. The CDR3 DNA is TGTGCCAGCAGTTCCGGGGGCTTGCCCCGTGGGTACTACGAGCAGTACGTC. This gives the protein CASSSGGLPRGYYEQYV.

This clonotype was seen more than once but under ten times. The junction does not match germline at one end; this may be a read error. The chain links TRBV5-1 to TRBJ2-5; 10 nucleotides match TRBD2. Per the germline V gene, CDR1 is SGHRS and CDR2 is YFSETQ. This CDR3 has 18 residues. CDR3 DNA: TGCGCCAGCAGCTTGGGTCTAGCGGGAGCGGTTTCGGGAGAGATCCAGTACTTC. It specifies CASSLGLAGAVSGEIQYF. The whole variable domain, remainder taken from reference TRBV5-1 and TRBJ2-5, is KAGVTQTPRYLIKTRGQQVTLSCSPISGHRSVSWYQQTPGQGLQFLFEYFSETQRNKGNFPGRFSGRQFSNSRSEMNVSTLELGDSALYLCASSLGLAGAVSGEIQYFGPGTRLLVL.

In its sample, this clonotype was seen a few times. In DNA, the CDR3 is TGTGCCAGCTCACAAACAGGGGGGCACGAGCAGTACGTC. Its translation is CASSQTGGHEQYV. The chain carries TRBV18 and TRBJ2-7; 8 nucleotides match TRBD1. This CDR3 region has 13 residues. Germline loops: CDR1 KGHSH, CDR2 LQKENI. Germline trimming cut 4 bases from V and 5 bases from J; bases unmatched to any gene: 4.

The table lists this clonotype with many counts. The CDR3 here is CASGGGTTAYEQYF. The CDR3, as DNA: TGTGCCAGCGGCGGCGGGACGACGGCCTACGAGCAGTACTTC. The chain is built from TRBV28 and TRBJ2-7; maybe TRBD2 (6 bases). With 8 bases removed from V and 2 bases from J, the gap between germline ends came to 16 bases. This CDR3 is built from 14 residues. Germline-derived CDR1 and CDR2 are MDHEN and SYDVKM.

Many counts were recorded for this clonotype. The J gene is TRBJ1-2, the V gene TRBV9; D is unclear. Germline V gene data show CDR1 as SGDLS and CDR2 as YYNGEE. CDR3 length: 12 residues. V was clipped by 0 bases and J by 8 bases, with 8 bases between them. This chain's CDR3 is CASSVDRLGYTF. CDR3 nucleotide sequence: TGTGCCAGCAGCGTAGATCGGTTAGGCTACACCTTC.

This clonotype has ten or more counts. This rearrangement joins TRBV20-1 to TRBJ1-6; the D gene is possibly TRBD1 (5 bases). In germline, CDR1 is DFQATT, CDR2 SNEGSKA (reference sequence). V dropped 6 bases and J dropped 9 bases, with 18 bases sitting between them. CDR3 length equals 14 residues. The CDR3 DNA reads TGCAGTGCCCACTCCTCGGGGGAACTTTCACCCCTCCACTTT. Its protein product is CSAHSSGELSPLHF.

This clonotype was counted many times. This may arise from a read error, as a much more abundant clone is one base away. No conserved phenylalanine or tryptophan ends this CDR3, so it is likely a read error. The chain recombines TRBV12-3 or TRBV12-4 with TRBJ1-6, with D hard to call. This CDR3 is 12 amino acids long. Trimming removed 5 bases at V and 10 bases at J, with 9 bases between. The CDR3 sequence is CASSPVGSPLHC. In nucleotides, the CDR3 is TGTGCCAGCAGTCCCGTGGGGTCACCCCTCCACTGT.

This clonotype was counted at least ten times. The chain couples TRBV18 to TRBJ1-1; D not resolved. The CDR3 extends over 14 amino acids. With 3 bases removed from V and 7 bases from J, the gap between germline ends came to 15 bases. Germline-derived CDR1 and CDR2 are KGHSH and LQKENI. CDR3 protein: CASSPSAAPYEAFF. The CDR3 DNA is TGTGCCAGCTCACCGTCAGCGGCTCCCTATGAAGCTTTCTTT.

At least ten counts were recorded for this clonotype. As DNA, the CDR3 is TGCAGTGCTAGAGCGAAAAAACTAGCGGGGGCCTCGAACACCGGGGAGCTGTTTTTT. It is translated as CSARAKKLAGASNTGELFF. The chain carries TRBV20-1 and TRBJ2-2; the match to TRBD2 covers 11 bases. V shed 1 base, J shed 0 bases, and the junction held 10 bases outside the gene matches. CDR1 is DFQATT, CDR2 SNEGSKA, per germline (reference sequence). There are 19 residues in the CDR3.

This clonotype was seen many times. One end of the junction fails to match germline, which may point to a read error. The chain combines TRBV7-9 with TRBJ1-4; D may be TRBD1 (5 bases). Germline CDR1 reads SEHNR; CDR2 reads FQNEAQ (reference sequence). The CDR3 consists of 15 residues. The CDR3: CASSLAWGGPDELFF. CDR3 DNA sequence: TGTGCCAGCAGCCTAGCTTGGGGGGGACCGGATGAACTGTTTTTT.

This clonotype came up many times. V is TRBV20-1 and J is TRBJ2-2; D is unresolved. CDR3 size: 12 residues. Germline CDR1 DFQATT, CDR2 SNEGSKA (reference sequence). V lost 2 bases and J 4 bases, leaving 5 bases between the germline ends. As DNA, the CDR3 is TGCAGTGCTAGACCCTTCACCGGGGAGCTGTTTTTT. Translated: CSARPFTGELFF.

In this sample, this clonotype turned up many times. The rearrangement joins TRBV20-1 to TRBJ2-5; D possibly uses TRBD1 or TRBD2 (5 bases each). V lost 5 bases and J 5 bases, leaving 24 bases between the germline ends. Germline V gene lookup returns CDR1 DFQATT and CDR2 SNEGSKA (reference sequence). The CDR3 runs to 16 residues. Here the CDR3 reads CSALGGIAGQLETQYF. The CDR3 DNA reads TGCAGTGCTCTTGGGGGAATCGCCGGGCAGTTGGAGACCCAGTACTTC.

This clonotype was detected ten times or more. The rearrangement links TRBV5-1 to TRBJ1-1; the D is unclear. V lost 0 bases, J lost 2 bases, and 5 bases lay in between. Germline V gene data show CDR1 as SGHRS and CDR2 as YFSETQ. CDR3 length: 13 residues. The CDR3 coding sequence is TGCGCCAGCAGCTTGGACCTAAACACTGAAGCTTTCTTT. Its protein product is CASSLDLNTEAFF.